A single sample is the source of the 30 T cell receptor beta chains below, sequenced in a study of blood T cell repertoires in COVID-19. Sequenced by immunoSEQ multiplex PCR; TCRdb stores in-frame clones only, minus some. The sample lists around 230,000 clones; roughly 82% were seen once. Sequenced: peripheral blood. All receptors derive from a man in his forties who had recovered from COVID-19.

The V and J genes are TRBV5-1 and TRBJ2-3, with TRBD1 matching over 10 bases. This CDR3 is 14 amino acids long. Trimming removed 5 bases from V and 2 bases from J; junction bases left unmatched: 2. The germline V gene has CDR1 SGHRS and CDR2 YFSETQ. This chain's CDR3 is CASSGTGDTDTQYF. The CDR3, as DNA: TGCGCCAGCAGTGGGACAGGGGACACAGATACGCAGTATTTT.

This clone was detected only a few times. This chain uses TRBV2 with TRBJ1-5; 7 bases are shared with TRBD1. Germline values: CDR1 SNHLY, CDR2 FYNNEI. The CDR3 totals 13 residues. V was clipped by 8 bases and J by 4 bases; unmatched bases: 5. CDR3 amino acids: CASLGQLNQPQHF. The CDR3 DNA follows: TGTGCCAGCCTGGGACAGCTTAATCAGCCCCAGCATTTT.

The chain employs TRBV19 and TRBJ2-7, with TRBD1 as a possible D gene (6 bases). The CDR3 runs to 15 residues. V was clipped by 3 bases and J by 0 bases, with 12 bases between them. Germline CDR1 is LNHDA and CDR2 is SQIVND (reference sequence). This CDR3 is CASSIGTLSSYEQYF. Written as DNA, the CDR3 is TGTGCCAGTAGTATTGGGACACTAAGCTCCTACGAGCAGTACTTC.

CDR3 protein: CASSIEAGFDTEAFF. The CDR3 region has the DNA TGTGCCAGTAGTATAGAAGCAGGCTTCGACACTGAAGCTTTCTTT. The chain employs TRBV19 and TRBJ1-1; D is unresolved. The CDR3 covers 15 residues. Per germline, CDR1 LNHDA and CDR2 SQIVND (reference sequence). Trimming took off 0 bases at V and 3 bases at J, with 11 bases between the two ends.

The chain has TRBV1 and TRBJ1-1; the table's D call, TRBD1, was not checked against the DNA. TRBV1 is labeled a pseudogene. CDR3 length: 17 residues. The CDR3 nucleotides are TGCACCAGCAGCCAAGAACAGGGTTTTGAGATGAACACTGAAGCTTTCTTT. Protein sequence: CTSSQEQGFEMNTEAFF.

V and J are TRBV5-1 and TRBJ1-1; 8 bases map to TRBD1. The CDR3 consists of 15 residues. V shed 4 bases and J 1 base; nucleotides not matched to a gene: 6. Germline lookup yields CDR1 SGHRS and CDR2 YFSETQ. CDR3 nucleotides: TGCGCCAGCAGCCTGACCGGGACAGGGAACACTGAAGCTTTCTTT. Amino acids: CASSLTGTGNTEAFF. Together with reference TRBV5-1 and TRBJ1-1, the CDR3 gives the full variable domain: KAGVTQTPRYLIKTRGQQVTLSCSPISGHRSVSWYQQTPGQGLQFLFEYFSETQRNKGNFPGRFSGRQFSNSRSEMNVSTLELGDSALYLCASSLTGTGNTEAFFGQGTRLTVV.

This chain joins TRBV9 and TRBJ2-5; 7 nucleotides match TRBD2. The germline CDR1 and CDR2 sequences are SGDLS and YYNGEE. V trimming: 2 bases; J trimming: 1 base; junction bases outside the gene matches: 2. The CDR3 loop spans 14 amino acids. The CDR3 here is CASSVGTTQETQYF. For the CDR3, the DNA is TGTGCCAGCAGCGTCGGGACTACCCAAGAGACCCAGTACTTC. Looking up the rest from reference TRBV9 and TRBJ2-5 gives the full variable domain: DSGVTQTPKHLITATGQRVTLRCSPRSGDLSVYWYQQSLDQGLQFLIQYYNGEERAKGNILERFSAQQFPDLHSELNLSSLELGDSALYFCASSVGTTQETQYFGPGTRLLVL.

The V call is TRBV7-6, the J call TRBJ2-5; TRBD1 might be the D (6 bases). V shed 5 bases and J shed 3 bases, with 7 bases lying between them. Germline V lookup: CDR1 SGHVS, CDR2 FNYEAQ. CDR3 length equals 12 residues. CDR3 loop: CASSRTEETQYF. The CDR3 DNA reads TGTGCCAGCAGCCGGACAGAAGAGACCCAGTACTTC.

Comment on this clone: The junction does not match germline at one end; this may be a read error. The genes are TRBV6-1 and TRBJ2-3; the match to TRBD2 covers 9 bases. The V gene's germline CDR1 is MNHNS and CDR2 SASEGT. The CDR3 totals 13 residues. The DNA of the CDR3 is TGTGCCAGCAGGGAAGCTGGACTAGCGAAGGGCAGTTTT. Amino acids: CASREAGLAKGSF.

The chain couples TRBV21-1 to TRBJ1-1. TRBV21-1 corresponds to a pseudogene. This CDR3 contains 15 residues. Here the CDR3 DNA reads TGTGCCAGCAGCTCATTGCGAGGCCTGAACACTGAAGCTTTCTTT. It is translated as CASSSLRGLNTEAFF.

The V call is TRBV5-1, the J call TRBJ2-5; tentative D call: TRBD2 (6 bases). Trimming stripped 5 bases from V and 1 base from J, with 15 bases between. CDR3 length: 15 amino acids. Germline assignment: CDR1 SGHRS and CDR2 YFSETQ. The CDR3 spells CASRKDGGVQETQYF. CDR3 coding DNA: TGCGCCAGCAGAAAGGATGGCGGGGTCCAAGAGACCCAGTACTTC. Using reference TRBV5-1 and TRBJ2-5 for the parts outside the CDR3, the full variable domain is KAGVTQTPRYLIKTRGQQVTLSCSPISGHRSVSWYQQTPGQGLQFLFEYFSETQRNKGNFPGRFSGRQFSNSRSEMNVSTLELGDSALYLCASRKDGGVQETQYFGPGTRLLVL.

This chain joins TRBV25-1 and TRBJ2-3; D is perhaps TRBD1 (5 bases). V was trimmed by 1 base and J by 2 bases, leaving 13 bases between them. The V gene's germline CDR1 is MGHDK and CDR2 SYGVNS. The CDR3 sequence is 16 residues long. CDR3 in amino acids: CASSESLPGSTDTQYF. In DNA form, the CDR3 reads TGTGCCAGCAGTGAATCCTTGCCAGGGTCCACAGATACGCAGTATTTT.

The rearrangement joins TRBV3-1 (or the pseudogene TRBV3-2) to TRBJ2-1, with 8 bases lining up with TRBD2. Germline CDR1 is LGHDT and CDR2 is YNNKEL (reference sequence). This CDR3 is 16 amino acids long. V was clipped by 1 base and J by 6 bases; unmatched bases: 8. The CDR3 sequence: CASSQGAGGAGNEQFF. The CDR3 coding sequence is TGTGCCAGCAGCCAAGGGGCGGGAGGTGCGGGCAATGAGCAGTTCTTC.

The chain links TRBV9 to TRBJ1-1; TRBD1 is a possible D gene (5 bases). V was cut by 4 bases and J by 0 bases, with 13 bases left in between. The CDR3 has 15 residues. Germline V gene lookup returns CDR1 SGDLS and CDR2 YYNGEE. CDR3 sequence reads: CASSIAPGMNTEAFF. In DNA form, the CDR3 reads TGTGCCAGCAGCATAGCCCCAGGGATGAACACTGAAGCTTTCTTT.

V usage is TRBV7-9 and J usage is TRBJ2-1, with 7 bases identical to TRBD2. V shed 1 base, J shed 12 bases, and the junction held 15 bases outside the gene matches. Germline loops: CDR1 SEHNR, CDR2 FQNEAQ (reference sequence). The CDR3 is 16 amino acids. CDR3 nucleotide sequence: TGTGCCAGCAGCTTAGTGCGGGGGAAGGGAAGGCTAGGGCAGTTCTTC. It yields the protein CASSLVRGKGRLGQFF.

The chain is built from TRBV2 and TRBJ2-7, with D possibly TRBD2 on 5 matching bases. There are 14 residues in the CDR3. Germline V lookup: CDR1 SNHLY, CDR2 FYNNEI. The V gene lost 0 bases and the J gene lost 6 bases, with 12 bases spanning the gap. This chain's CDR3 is CASSEALRGSEQYF. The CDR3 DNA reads TGTGCCAGCAGTGAAGCGCTTCGAGGGAGCGAGCAGTACTTC.

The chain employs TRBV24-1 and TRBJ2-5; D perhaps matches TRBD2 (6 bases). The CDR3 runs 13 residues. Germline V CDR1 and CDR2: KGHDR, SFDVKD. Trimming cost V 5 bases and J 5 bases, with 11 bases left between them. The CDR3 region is CATSAAAGETQYF. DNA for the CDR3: TGTGCCACCAGTGCGGCGGCGGGGGAGACCCAGTACTTC.

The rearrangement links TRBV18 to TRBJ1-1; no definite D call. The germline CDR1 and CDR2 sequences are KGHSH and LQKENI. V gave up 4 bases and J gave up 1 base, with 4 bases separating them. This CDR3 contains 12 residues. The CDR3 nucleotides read TGTGCCAGCTCACAGAGGAACACTGAAGCTTTCTTT. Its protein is CASSQRNTEAFF.

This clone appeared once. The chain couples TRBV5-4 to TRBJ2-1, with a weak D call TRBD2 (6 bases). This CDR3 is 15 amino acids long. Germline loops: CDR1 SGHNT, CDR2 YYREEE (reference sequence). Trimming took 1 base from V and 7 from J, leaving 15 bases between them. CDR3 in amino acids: CASSLKLASSNEQFF. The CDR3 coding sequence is TGTGCCAGCAGCTTGAAGCTAGCGTCTTCGAATGAGCAGTTCTTC.

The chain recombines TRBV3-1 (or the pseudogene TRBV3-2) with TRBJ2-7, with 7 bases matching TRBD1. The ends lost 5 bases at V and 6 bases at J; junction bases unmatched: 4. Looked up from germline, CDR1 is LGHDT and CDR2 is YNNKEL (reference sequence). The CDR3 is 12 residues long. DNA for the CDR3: TGTGCCAGCAGCAACTACAGGGGCGAGCAGTACTTC. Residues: CASSNYRGEQYF.

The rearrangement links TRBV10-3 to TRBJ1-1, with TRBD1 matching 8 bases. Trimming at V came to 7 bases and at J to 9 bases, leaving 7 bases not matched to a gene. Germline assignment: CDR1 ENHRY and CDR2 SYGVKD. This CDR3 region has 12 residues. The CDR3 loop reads CAITGQGEKAFF. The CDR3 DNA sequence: TGTGCCATCACTGGACAGGGCGAGAAAGCTTTCTTT.

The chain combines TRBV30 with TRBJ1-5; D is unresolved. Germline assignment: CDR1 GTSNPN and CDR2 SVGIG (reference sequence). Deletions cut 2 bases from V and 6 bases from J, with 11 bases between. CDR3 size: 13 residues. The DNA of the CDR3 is TGTGCCTGGAGTATAGAAAGAGCTCAGCCCCAGCATTTT. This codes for CAWSIERAQPQHF.

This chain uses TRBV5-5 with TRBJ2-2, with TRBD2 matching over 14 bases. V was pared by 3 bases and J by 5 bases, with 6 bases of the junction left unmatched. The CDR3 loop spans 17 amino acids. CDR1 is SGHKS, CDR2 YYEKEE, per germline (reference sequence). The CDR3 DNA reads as TGTGCCAGCAGCTCGACTAGCGGGGGGGCCGGGACCGGGGAGCTGTTTTTT. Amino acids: CASSSTSGGAGTGELFF.

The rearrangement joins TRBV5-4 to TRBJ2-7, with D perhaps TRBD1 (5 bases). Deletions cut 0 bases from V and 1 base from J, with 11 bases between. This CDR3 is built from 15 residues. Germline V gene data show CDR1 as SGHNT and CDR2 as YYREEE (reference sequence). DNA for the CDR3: TGTGCCAGCAGCTTGGGCCCCCGACAGTCCTACGAGCAGTACTTC. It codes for CASSLGPRQSYEQYF.

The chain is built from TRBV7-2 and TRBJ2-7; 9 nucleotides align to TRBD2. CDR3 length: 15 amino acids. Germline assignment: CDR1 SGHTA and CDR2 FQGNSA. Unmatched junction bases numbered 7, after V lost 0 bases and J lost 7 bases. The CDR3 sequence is CASSLAGSGSREQYF. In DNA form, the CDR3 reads TGTGCCAGCAGCTTAGCCGGTAGCGGGAGCCGGGAGCAGTACTTC.

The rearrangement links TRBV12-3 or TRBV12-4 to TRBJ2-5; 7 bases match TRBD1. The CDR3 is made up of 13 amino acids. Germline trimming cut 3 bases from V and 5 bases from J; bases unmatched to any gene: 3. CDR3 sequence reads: CASSFRQGETQYF. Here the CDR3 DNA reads TGTGCCAGCAGTTTCAGACAGGGCGAGACCCAGTACTTC.

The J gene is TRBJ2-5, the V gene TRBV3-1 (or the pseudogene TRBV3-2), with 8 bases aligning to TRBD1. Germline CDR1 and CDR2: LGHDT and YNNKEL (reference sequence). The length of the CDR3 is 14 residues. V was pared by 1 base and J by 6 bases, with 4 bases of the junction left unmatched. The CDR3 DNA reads TGTGCCAGCAGCCAAGGGAGCAGGGGGCAGACCCAGTACTTC. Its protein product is CASSQGSRGQTQYF.

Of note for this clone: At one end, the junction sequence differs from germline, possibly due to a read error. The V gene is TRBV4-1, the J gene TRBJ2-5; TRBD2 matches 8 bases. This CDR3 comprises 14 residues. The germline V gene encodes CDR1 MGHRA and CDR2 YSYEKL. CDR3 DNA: TGCGCCAGCAGCCAAAACCCCAGCGGGGGTGGATCGCACTTC. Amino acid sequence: CASSQNPSGGGSHF.

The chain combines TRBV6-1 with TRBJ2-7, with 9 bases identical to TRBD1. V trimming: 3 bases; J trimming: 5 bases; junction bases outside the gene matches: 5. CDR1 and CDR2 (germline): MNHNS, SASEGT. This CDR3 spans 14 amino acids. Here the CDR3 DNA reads TGTGCCAGCAGTGACGGGACAGGGCTCAACGAGCAGTACTTC. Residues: CASSDGTGLNEQYF.

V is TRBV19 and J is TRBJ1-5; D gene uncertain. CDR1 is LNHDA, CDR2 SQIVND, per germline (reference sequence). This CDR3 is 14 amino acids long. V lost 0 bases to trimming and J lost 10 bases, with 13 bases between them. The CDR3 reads CASSIDTDSDPQHF. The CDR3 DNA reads TGTGCCAGTAGTATAGACACCGACTCCGACCCCCAGCATTTT.